The 15 T cell receptor beta chains given below trace back to one sample, sequenced in a study of blood T cell repertoires in COVID-19 (dated by TCRdb to 2020 to 2022). The library was produced with the immunoSEQ multiplex PCR assay. TCRdb carries this immuneACCESS record with in-frame sequences only. Its versions omit some clonotypes, under half of them owing to an unresolved V gene in the studies checked, with the rest unexplained. The sample records about 300,000 clones, just under 90% of which are singletons. The ten largest clones take up approximately 2% of the sample. The sample was peripheral blood. The receptors come from a woman aged 25-40 years with COVID-19, enrolled during active disease.

The rearrangement joins TRBV11-2 to TRBJ1-3; D might be TRBD1 (6 bases). The CDR3 loop spans 15 amino acids. Trimming took off 6 bases at V and 4 bases at J, with 16 bases between the two ends. Germline V gives CDR1 SGHAT, CDR2 FQNNGV. DNA of the CDR3: TGTGCCAGCAGTTCCGGACAGCTATCAGGAAACACCATATATTTT. Protein sequence: CASSSGQLSGNTIYF.

This clone was found once. The chain couples TRBV4-3 to TRBJ2-1, with D maybe TRBD1 (6 bases). CDR3 length: 16 amino acids. V shed 3 bases and J shed 3 bases, with 15 bases lying between them. Germline V gives CDR1 LGHNA, CDR2 YSLEER. The CDR3: CASSQATGSIYNEQFF. The CDR3 region has the DNA TGCGCCAGCAGCCAGGCGACAGGTTCAATCTACAATGAGCAGTTCTTC.

V is TRBV27 and J is TRBJ1-6; D gene unclear. Germline values: CDR1 MNHEY, CDR2 SMNVEV (reference sequence). The CDR3 totals 13 residues. Trimming removed 8 bases at V and 8 bases at J, with 13 bases between. This CDR3 is CASSSREYSPLHF. Written as DNA, the CDR3 is TGTGCCAGCTCCTCTCGGGAGTATTCACCCCTCCACTTT.

This chain links TRBV2 with TRBJ1-6; possible D gene TRBD1, 6 bases. V lost 6 bases, J lost 6 bases, and 12 bases lay in between. Germline assignment: CDR1 SNHLY and CDR2 FYNNEI. This CDR3 spans 14 amino acids. The CDR3 DNA sequence: TGTGCCAGCAGACAGGGACCTGTTAATTCACCCCTCCACTTT. It codes for CASRQGPVNSPLHF.

The chain employs TRBV28 and TRBJ1-2; 9 positions match TRBD1. The trim removed 10 bases at V and 9 bases at J, leaving 15 bases unmatched. Looked up from germline, CDR1 is MDHEN and CDR2 is SYDVKM. The CDR3 loop spans 14 amino acids. The CDR3 protein is CATYRSGTGMSYTF. CDR3 DNA sequence: TGTGCCACCTATCGGAGTGGGACAGGGATGAGCTACACCTTC.

This chain links TRBV7-2 with TRBJ1-2; D not resolved. The V and J ends lost 1 base and 2 bases respectively, with 8 bases between them. Germline CDR1 and CDR2: SGHTA and FQGNSA. The CDR3 extends over 14 amino acids. CDR3 residues: CASSLEPGNYGYTF. DNA of the CDR3: TGTGCCAGCAGCTTAGAACCGGGGAACTATGGCTACACCTTC.

V and J are TRBV4-2 and TRBJ2-3; D possibly corresponds to TRBD2 (5 bases). Germline CDR1 LGHNA, CDR2 YNFKEQ. V was clipped by 0 bases and J by 0 bases, with 19 bases between them. The CDR3 spans 19 residues. The CDR3 region is CASSQDLPTRTTSTDTQYF. The CDR3 DNA sequence: TGTGCCAGCAGCCAAGATTTGCCAACTAGAACAACTAGCACAGATACGCAGTATTTT.

The chain couples TRBV5-4 to TRBJ2-5, with 10 bases aligning to TRBD2. The CDR3 length is 16 residues. V lost 0 bases and J lost 2; bases outside the gene matches: 4. The germline gives CDR1 SGHNT, CDR2 YYREEE (reference sequence). CDR3 in DNA: TGTGCCAGCAGCTTGGGTCGAGCGGGGGGGCAAGAGACCCAGTACTTC. Its protein is CASSLGRAGGQETQYF.

The rearrangement joins TRBV6-5 to TRBJ1-5; TRBD1 matches 8 bases. This CDR3 is built from 15 residues. V shed 9 bases, J shed 6 bases, and the junction held 13 bases outside the gene matches. The germline CDR1 and CDR2 sequences are MNHEY and SVGAGI. The CDR3 region has the DNA TGTGCCAGTACGAAAAGACAGGGGTCGGCTCAGCCCCAGCATTTT. It codes for CASTKRQGSAQPQHF.

The rearrangement links TRBV3-1 (or the pseudogene TRBV3-2) to TRBJ1-2, with 7 positions matching TRBD1. Per the germline V gene, CDR1 is LGHDT and CDR2 is YNNKEL (reference sequence). The CDR3 has 14 amino acids. With 4 bases clipped from V and 4 bases from J, the junction kept 6 bases outside the gene matches. The CDR3 nucleotides read TGTGCCAGCAGCCTACAGGGGTATGGCTATGGCTACACCTTC. It is translated as CASSLQGYGYGYTF.

The V call is TRBV5-6, the J call TRBJ1-6; D uncertain. Trimming took 2 bases from V and 9 from J, leaving 15 bases between them. The germline gives CDR1 SGHDT, CDR2 YYEEEE. The length of the CDR3 is 15 residues. This CDR3 reads CASSFRSGGISPLHF. DNA for the CDR3: TGTGCCAGCAGCTTTCGGTCCGGAGGGATTTCACCCCTCCACTTT.

This chain links TRBV7-6 with TRBJ1-6; D is unclear. V gave up 4 bases and J gave up 16 bases, with 11 bases separating them. The CDR3 spans 11 residues. Germline V gene data show CDR1 as SGHVS and CDR2 as FNYEAQ. The CDR3 protein is CASSSGPGLHF. The CDR3 nucleotides are TGTGCCAGCAGCTCTGGCCCGGGGCTCCACTTT.

J is TRBJ1-1 and V is TRBV5-1; 9 nucleotides align to TRBD1. V lost 5 bases to trimming and J lost 5 bases; unmatched junction nucleotides: 7. The germline V gene has CDR1 SGHRS and CDR2 YFSETQ. This CDR3 spans 14 amino acids. The CDR3 DNA is TGCGCCAGCAGTTCCGGGACAGGGTATACTGAAGCTTTCTTT. Its translation: CASSSGTGYTEAFF.

This chain links TRBV28 with TRBJ2-5, with TRBD2 matching over 11 bases. CDR3 size: 16 residues. The J segment lost 0 bases and the V segment lost 4 bases, leaving 4 bases of the junction unmatched. CDR1 is MDHEN, CDR2 SYDVKM, per germline. The CDR3 loop reads CASSSPSGGNQETQYF. DNA for the CDR3: TGTGCCAGCAGTTCGCCTAGCGGGGGGAACCAAGAGACCCAGTACTTC.

This sequence joins TRBV20-1 and TRBJ1-6, with TRBD1 as a possible D gene (5 bases). Germline V gene lookup returns CDR1 DFQATT and CDR2 SNEGSKA (reference sequence). V was cut by 3 bases and J by 4 bases, with 10 bases left in between. There are 14 residues in the CDR3. The CDR3 coding sequence is TGCAGTGCTAGTGACGGACAATATAATTCACCCCTCCACTTT. Protein sequence: CSASDGQYNSPLHF.